These 11 T cell receptor beta chains came from one sample sequenced in a study of cytomegalovirus exposure and HLA in healthy donors. Only in-frame clones appear in the TCRdb table, and some are missing; sequencing was by immunoSEQ multiplex PCR. This sample has 150,000 to 180,000 clones, with about 88% found just once. The sample was PBMCs. The receptors were sampled from a man aged 18 to 29 in good health and CMV-seropositive.

The CDR3 loop is CSVGSLAGGGNTDTQYF. For the CDR3, the DNA is TGCAGCGTTGGCTCCCTAGCGGGAGGGGGGAACACAGATACGCAGTATTTT. The chain has TRBV29-1 and TRBJ2-3, with TRBD2 matching over 12 bases. J was trimmed by 2 bases and V by 4 bases; bases with no gene match: 10. Germline V gives CDR1 SQVTM, CDR2 ANQGSEA. The CDR3 covers 17 residues.

V and J are TRBV7-2 and TRBJ2-7; 9 bases fit TRBD2. CDR3 length: 18 residues. V lost 3 bases to trimming and J lost 0 bases; unmatched junction nucleotides: 12. The V gene's germline CDR1 is SGHTA and CDR2 FQGNSA. In nucleotides, the CDR3 is TGTGCCAGCAGCTTGGCCCATAGTGTAGCGGGGGTCTCCTACGAGCAGTACTTC. This encodes CASSLAHSVAGVSYEQYF.

The chain uses TRBV18 and TRBJ2-7; 12 nucleotides agree with TRBD2. The CDR3 runs 15 residues. The ends lost 4 bases at V and 5 bases at J; junction bases unmatched: 6. Germline V CDR1 and CDR2: KGHSH, LQKENI. CDR3 coding DNA: TGTGCCAGCTCACTCCTAGCGGGAGGGCGCGACGAGCAGTACTTC. The encoded protein is CASSLLAGGRDEQYF.

This chain links TRBV25-1 with TRBJ2-2, with 7 nucleotides matching TRBD1. Germline CDR1 and CDR2: MGHDK and SYGVNS. The CDR3 has 15 residues. V was clipped by 3 bases and J by 4 bases; unmatched bases: 5. As DNA, the CDR3 is TGTGCCAGCAGTGACGAAACAGGGGCCACCGGGGAGCTGTTTTTT. Translated, it gives CASSDETGATGELFF.

The rearrangement joins TRBV20-1 to TRBJ1-2, with 7 bases aligning to TRBD1. The ends lost 4 bases at V and 6 bases at J; junction bases unmatched: 2. The CDR3 spans 11 residues. Germline lookup yields CDR1 DFQATT and CDR2 SNEGSKA (reference sequence). The CDR3 loop is CSATQGNGYTF. The CDR3 nucleotides are TGCAGTGCTACACAGGGGAATGGCTACACCTTC.

This chain connects TRBV6-1 to TRBJ2-3; TRBD2 is a possible D gene (5 bases). V was cut by 1 base and J by 0 bases, with 5 bases left in between. The CDR3 extends over 14 amino acids. Germline V gives CDR1 MNHNS, CDR2 SASEGT. Here the CDR3 reads CASSEVASTDTQYF. DNA of the CDR3: TGTGCCAGCAGTGAAGTAGCGAGCACAGATACGCAGTATTTT.

This clone was seen just once. V is TRBV6-1 and J is TRBJ2-1, with 7 bases matching TRBD2. Germline V lookup: CDR1 MNHNS, CDR2 SASEGT. The V and J ends lost 0 bases and 0 bases, in that order; junction bases with no gene match: 5. CDR3 length: 17 residues. CDR3 sequence reads: CASSEAGGSGSYNEQFF. The CDR3 DNA reads TGTGCCAGCAGTGAAGCCGGCGGGAGCGGCTCCTACAATGAGCAGTTCTTC.

The chain employs TRBV6-1 and TRBJ2-6, with D perhaps TRBD2 (5 bases). Trimming left V 6 bases short and J 1 base short, with 10 bases between. The length of the CDR3 is 15 residues. The germline CDR1 and CDR2 sequences are MNHNS and SASEGT. The CDR3 nucleotides read TGTGCCAGCAGCCTACTAGGATCTGGGGCCAACGTCCTGACTTTC. The encoded protein is CASSLLGSGANVLTF.

The chain is built from TRBV2 and TRBJ2-7; 16 bases align to TRBD2. The CDR3 sequence is 17 residues long. V lost 11 bases to trimming and J lost 5 bases; unmatched junction nucleotides: 15. CDR1 and CDR2 (germline): SNHLY, FYNNEI. In DNA form, the CDR3 reads TGTGCCGGTAGCGCTATAAAGGGACTAGCGGGAGGGAACGAGCAGTACTTC. Translated, it gives CAGSAIKGLAGGNEQYF. The whole variable domain, filled in from reference TRBV2 and TRBJ2-7, reads EPEVTQTPSHQVTQMGQEVILRCVPISNHLYFYWYRQILGQKVEFLVSFYNNEISEKSEIFDDQFSVERPDGSNFTLKIRSTKLEDSAMYFCAGSAIKGLAGGNEQYFGPGTRLTVT.

This chain uses TRBV5-4 with TRBJ1-1, with 9 bases lining up with TRBD1. Germline lookup yields CDR1 SGHNT and CDR2 YYREEE (reference sequence). This CDR3 is 14 amino acids long. After removal of 2 bases from V and 1 base from J, the junction contained 0 bases not matched to a gene. DNA for the CDR3: TGTGCCAGCAGCTTACAGGGGGCGAACACTGAAGCTTTCTTT. Its protein product is CASSLQGANTEAFF.

The chain is built from TRBV7-8 and TRBJ2-3; tentatively, D is TRBD1 (6 bases). V lost 2 bases and J lost 3, with 9 bases in between. Germline CDR1 and CDR2: SGHVS and FQNEAQ. CDR3 size: 14 residues. The CDR3 DNA reads as TGTGCCAGCAGCTTAACAGGGACGACAGATACGCAGTATTTT. This gives the protein CASSLTGTTDTQYF.